This entry features one TCR beta chain sequence. TCRdb keeps only in-frame clones here, not all; method: immunoSEQ multiplex PCR. The sample includes 40,000 to 55,000 clones, nearly 90% of them seen just once. The record originates from a study of T cell changes during pregnancy in multiple sclerosis. The sample was CD4+ T cells from peripheral blood mononuclear cells, taken after pregnancy. This TCR came from a female donor with multiple sclerosis, enrolled in a pregnancy study.

The CDR3: CASSLFGDRVPTDTQYF. DNA for the CDR3: TGTGCCAGCAGCTTGTTTGGGGACAGGGTTCCCACAGATACGCAGTATTTT. J is TRBJ2-3 and V is TRBV5-6, with 9 positions matching TRBD1. V lost 1 base, J lost 2 bases, and 8 bases stayed unmatched. The CDR3 contains 17 residues. Germline V CDR1 and CDR2: SGHDT, YYEEEE. The complete variable domain, with remaining parts taken from reference TRBV5-6 and TRBJ2-3, reads DAGVTQSPTHLIKTRGQQVTLRCSPKSGHDTVSWYQQALGQGPQFIFQYYEEEERQRGNFPDRFSGHQFPNYSSELNVNALLLGDSALYLCASSLFGDRVPTDTQYFGPGTRLTVL.